This T cell receptor (beta chain) originates from a study of T cell responses to AZD1222 COVID-19 vaccine. Overall study findings and caveats: Only a handful of AZD1222 recipients, roughly six in all, had baseline seropositivity. It was only after the peak T cell response that any repertoires were sampled.

Germline V lookup: CDR1 LGHDT, CDR2 YNNKEL (reference sequence). The CDR3 is 13 amino acids. V was pared by 4 bases and J by 4 bases, with 10 bases between. About this clone itself: Its specificity is unknown.

Sequencing was performed with immunoSEQ multiplex PCR; in TCRdb, only in-frame clones are kept and a portion is missing. Of under 150,000 clones in the sample, approximately 85% were seen once. The sample consisted of peripheral blood, taken 28 days after the second AZD1222 dose. This chain joins TRBV3-1 (or the pseudogene TRBV3-2) and TRBJ1-2, with D possibly being TRBD1 (6 bases). This clonotype originated in an adult who received the AZD1222 COVID-19 vaccine. The CDR3, as DNA: TGTGCCAGCAGCCCCACGGACAGCTATGGCTACACCTTC. Encoded protein: CASSPTDSYGYTF.